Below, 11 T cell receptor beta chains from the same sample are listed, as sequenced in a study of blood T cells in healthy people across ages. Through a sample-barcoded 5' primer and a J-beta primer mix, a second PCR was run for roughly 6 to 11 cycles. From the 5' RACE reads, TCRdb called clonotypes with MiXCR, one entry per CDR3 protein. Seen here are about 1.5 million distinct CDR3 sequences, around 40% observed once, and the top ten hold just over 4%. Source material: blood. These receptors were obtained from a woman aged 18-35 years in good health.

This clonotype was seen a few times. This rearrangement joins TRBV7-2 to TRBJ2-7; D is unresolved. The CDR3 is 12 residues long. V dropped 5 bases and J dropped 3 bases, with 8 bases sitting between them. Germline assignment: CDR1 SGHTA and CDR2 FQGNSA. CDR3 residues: CASSQIGYEQYF. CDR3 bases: TGTGCCAGCAGCCAAATCGGCTACGAGCAGTACTTC.

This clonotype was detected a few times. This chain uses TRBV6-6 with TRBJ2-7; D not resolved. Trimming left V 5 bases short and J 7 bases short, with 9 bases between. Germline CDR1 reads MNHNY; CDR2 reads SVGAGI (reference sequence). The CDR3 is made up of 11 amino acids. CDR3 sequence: CASSQSREQYF. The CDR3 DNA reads TGTGCCAGCAGTCAGTCTAGGGAGCAGTACTTC.

CDR3 in DNA: TGCGCCAGCAGCCAATTCGGGACAGAAGGAAACACCATATATTTT. Its translation is CASSQFGTEGNTIYF. The chain is built from TRBV4-1 and TRBJ1-3; 7 nucleotides agree with TRBD1. The V segment lost 2 bases and the J segment 4 bases; nucleotides outside the gene matches: 5. CDR1 and CDR2 (germline): MGHRA, YSYEKL. The length of the CDR3 is 15 residues.

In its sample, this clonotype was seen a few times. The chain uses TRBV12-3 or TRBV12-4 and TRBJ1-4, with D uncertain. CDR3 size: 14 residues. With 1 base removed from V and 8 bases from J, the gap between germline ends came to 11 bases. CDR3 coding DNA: TGTGCCAGCAGTTTAGGAGGGCTCGGGGAAAAACTGTTTTTT. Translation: CASSLGGLGEKLFF.

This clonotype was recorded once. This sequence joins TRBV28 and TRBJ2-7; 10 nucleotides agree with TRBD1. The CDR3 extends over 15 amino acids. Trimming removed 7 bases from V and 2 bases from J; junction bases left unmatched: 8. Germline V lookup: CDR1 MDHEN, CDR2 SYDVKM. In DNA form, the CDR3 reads TGTGCCAGCACCCTGCCCGGGACAGGGGCCTACGAGCAGTACTTC. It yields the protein CASTLPGTGAYEQYF.

CDR3 region: CATSDWTGTGELFF. The CDR3 region has the DNA TGTGCCACCAGTGATTGGACAGGCACCGGGGAGCTGTTTTTT. V gene TRBV24-1 combines with J gene TRBJ2-2; 7 nucleotides agree with TRBD1. The V gene's germline CDR1 is KGHDR and CDR2 SFDVKD. The trim removed 2 bases at V and 4 bases at J, leaving 0 bases unmatched. This CDR3 comprises 14 residues.

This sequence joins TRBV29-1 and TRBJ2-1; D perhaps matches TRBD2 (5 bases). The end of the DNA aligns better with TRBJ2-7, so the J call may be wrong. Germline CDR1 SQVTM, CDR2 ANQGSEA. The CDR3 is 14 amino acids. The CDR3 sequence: CSVSGMHNNDEQYF. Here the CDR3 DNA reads TGCAGCGTATCCGGGATGCATAATAACGACGAGCAGTACTTC.

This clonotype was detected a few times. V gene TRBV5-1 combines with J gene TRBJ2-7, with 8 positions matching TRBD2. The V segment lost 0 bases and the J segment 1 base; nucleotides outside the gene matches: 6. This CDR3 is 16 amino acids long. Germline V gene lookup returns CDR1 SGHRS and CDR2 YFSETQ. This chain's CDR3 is CASSLVAGKESYEQYF. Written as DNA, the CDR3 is TGCGCCAGCAGCTTGGTAGCGGGGAAGGAGTCCTACGAGCAGTACTTC.

The DNA of the CDR3 is TGTGCCAGCAGCGCGGACCTGAGCACAGATACGCAGTATTTT. Its translation: CASSADLSTDTQYF. The V and J genes are TRBV2 and TRBJ2-3; D gene uncertain. Per germline, CDR1 SNHLY and CDR2 FYNNEI. This CDR3 contains 14 residues. V was cut by 6 bases and J by 0 bases, with 10 bases left in between.

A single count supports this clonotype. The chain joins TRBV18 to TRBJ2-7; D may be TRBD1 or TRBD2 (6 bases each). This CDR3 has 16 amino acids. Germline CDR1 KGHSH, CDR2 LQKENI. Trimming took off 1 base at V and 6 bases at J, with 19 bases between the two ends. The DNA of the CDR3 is TGTGCCAGCTCACCACTGGCGGGACAAAGGATTGGCGAGCAGTACTTC. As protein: CASSPLAGQRIGEQYF.

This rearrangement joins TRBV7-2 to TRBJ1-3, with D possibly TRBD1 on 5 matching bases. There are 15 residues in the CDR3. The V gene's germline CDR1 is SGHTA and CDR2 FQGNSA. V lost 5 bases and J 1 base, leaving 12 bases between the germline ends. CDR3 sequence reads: CASSPYSGSGNTIYF. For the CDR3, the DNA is TGTGCCAGCAGCCCCTATTCAGGGTCTGGAAACACCATATATTTT.